In its sample, the clone carrying this T cell receptor beta chain was seen many times. The antigen remains undetermined. This entry comes from a study of response to subunit inactivated influenza vaccine. General observations from the study: That few new T cells are recruited by each seasonal influenza vaccination was the authors' suggestion.

Via MiXCR, TCRdb re-called the RT-PCR reads, giving one row per CDR3 protein. The table shows about 190,000 distinct CDR3 sequences, with under 15% occurring only once. This TCR was sampled from a man aged 50-60 years who received an inactivated influenza vaccine. The sample was CD8+ T cells sorted from PBMCs, taken about 5 days after vaccination.

For the CDR3, the DNA is TGCGCCAGCAGCCAAGATCCCCAGGAGGTCTGGAACACCATATATTTT. Translating it yields CASSQDPQEVWNTIYF. The genes are TRBV4-1 and TRBJ1-3; D call uncertain. Germline lookup yields CDR1 MGHRA and CDR2 YSYEKL. The V end was cut by 0 bases, the J end by 7 bases, with 16 bases between. The CDR3 has 16 residues.